This TCR beta chain is from a study of shared clonotypes between healthy human individuals. As for the study in general: With ages of 18 to 49, the donors were two women and three men.

Trimming pared 4 bases from V and 2 bases from J, leaving 14 bases between. The CDR3 sequence is 15 residues long. The germline gives CDR1 SGHTA, CDR2 FQGNSA. The assay ran at deep level. The repertoire was sequenced with immunoSEQ multiplex PCR; TCRdb's copy has only in-frame clones and lacks some. The table shows some 2.4 million clones, with 90% to 95% occurring only once. The material sequenced was naive CD4+ T cells from PBMCs. Subset denoted: CD45RA+ positively selected. J is TRBJ1-2 and V is TRBV7-2, with D possibly matching TRBD1 (6 bases). This TCR derives from a man aged 18 to 35 in good health. Some clones in this sample may be carry-over from other donors' samples. CDR3 in DNA: TGTGCCAGCAGCTCCATCCCAGGGGCGAACTATGGCTACACCTTC. Amino acids: CASSSIPGANYGYTF.